This TCR beta chain was documented in a study of cytotoxic CD8 clonotypes in ibrutinib-treated CLL. As for the study in general: The study included about a dozen relapsed/refractory and roughly 15 treatment-naive patients; roughly 17 had IGHV unmutated disease.

The V gene's germline CDR1 is MGHRA and CDR2 YSYEKL. Trimming removed 1 base at V and 2 bases at J, with 11 bases between. The CDR3 contains 16 residues. Measured with immunoSEQ multiplex PCR; TCRdb has only the in-frame clones, and not every one. The table lists about 200,000 clones, around 70% of them singletons. The V call is TRBV4-1, the J call TRBJ2-2; D may correspond to TRBD1 or TRBD2 (5 bases each). The sequence was collected from a human donor with chronic lymphocytic leukemia. Sample: PBMCs, taken after 12 months of ibrutinib treatment. CDR3: CASSQVGAGNTGELFF. The DNA of the CDR3 is TGCGCCAGCAGCCAAGTTGGGGCGGGCAACACCGGGGAGCTGTTTTTT.